This record covers a single TCR beta chain. The data originate from a study of cytomegalovirus exposure and HLA in healthy donors. Study overall: Of 300 to 500 genotyped donors, about 80% clustered with self-reported Caucasian donors.

PCR amplification relied on 60 Vbeta primers (plus 13 Jbeta primers). Assay used: immunoSEQ multiplex PCR; TCRdb lists only in-frame clones, some missing. The sample lists 99,000 or so clones, about three quarters seen once, with over 6.5% in the top ten. Germline V gives CDR1 SGHRS, CDR2 YFSETQ. Losses at the gene ends were 4 bases for V and 5 bases for J; bases not matched to a gene: 6. The CDR3 is made up of 16 amino acids. The specimen sequenced was PBMCs. The clonotype was recovered from a woman between 40 and 55 years old in good health and CMV-seropositive. The rearrangement links TRBV5-1 to TRBJ2-5, with 15 bases identical to TRBD2. The CDR3 DNA follows: TGCGCCAGCAGCGCGGGACTAGCGGGAGGCTGGGAGACCCAGTACTTC. Amino acid sequence: CASSAGLAGGWETQYF.